The table lists the clone carrying this T cell receptor beta chain with many counts. These data originate in a study of prognosis after radiotherapy for stage I lung cancer. Two rounds of multiplex PCR amplified TCR beta CDR3 from genomic DNA. Primers specific to each TRBV and TRBJ gene drove first-round PCR. MiXCR, applied by TCRdb to the multiplex PCR reads, yields one record per CDR3 protein. The profile shows 30,000 to 35,000 distinct CDR3 sequences, 40% to 55% of them singletons. The CDR3 contains 14 residues. Germline CDR1 and CDR2: LGHNA and YSLEER. Trimming cost V 6 bases and J 0 bases, with 12 bases left between them.

The TCR was taken from a donor at least 50 years old with non-small cell lung cancer. The chain links TRBV4-3 to TRBJ2-7; no reliable D call. This material consisted of PBMCs, taken before or after stereotactic body radiation therapy (not recorded which). The DNA of the CDR3 is TGCGCCAGCAGTAACTGGCGGAGCTCCTACGAGCAGTACTTC. Protein sequence: CASSNWRSSYEQYF.